This TCR beta chain appears in the sequencing data of a study of CD8+ T cells in alopecia areata (dated by TCRdb to 2016 to 2019). Context from the whole study: The treated patients, all with moderate-to-severe alopecia areata, were enrolled in an open-label pilot trial of oral tofacitinib given at 5 to 10 mg twice daily. Tofacitinib was given for 6 to 18 months, followed by 6 months of follow-up off drug to assess delayed response and recurrence. High-throughput TCRbeta sequencing was used to examine T cell clonal expansion in alopecia areata in both the C3H/HeJ mouse model and human patients. On the human side, TCRbeta sequencing was run on scalp tissue and on sorted CD4+ and CD8+ peripheral blood T cells from healthy controls and from alopecia areata patients with either patchy or totalis/universalis disease. Biopsies were taken from tofacitinib-treated patients at baseline and at 4 and 24 weeks of treatment, and a later scalp biopsy was taken in several of the tofacitinib-treated patients. Scalp clonality was compared across normal scalp (n=4), patchy alopecia areata scalp (n=8), and alopecia totalis/universalis scalp (n=8). The RNA source kit depended on sample type: the PAXgene miRNA kit for fixed scalp, the miRNeasy kit for PBMCs, and the RNeasy kit for mouse skin. TCRbeta CDR3 regions were amplified by immunoSEQ multiplex PCR using 35 Vbeta forward and 13 Jbeta reverse primers.

Broad study findings and their caveats: Shared TCR sequences between patients were less evident than in mice, which may be partly attributable to HLA diversity in the patient population. Lesional scalp, especially in alopecia totalis/universalis, showed higher clonality and more expanded CD8+ clones than normal scalp, suggesting antigenic drive. Resident alphabeta T cells in normal human skin are also sequenced, complicating scalp TCR repertoire analysis, unlike mouse skin dominated by gammadelta T cells.

This clone has just a few counts. It lacks a known antigen. Nothing much larger sits one base from this clone, and base qualities are not available. To prepare the library, the immunoSEQ multiplex PCR assay was applied. To provide template for TCR sequencing, every sample had RNA extracted and reverse transcribed into cDNA. SuperScript III was used to make first-strand cDNA, primed with a 2:1 mix of oligo-dT and random hexamers. A synthetic immune receptor repertoire was used to measure amplification bias, and any remaining bias was corrected computationally. On the authors' methods: After raw reads were preprocessed to remove errors, the CDR3 was defined following IMGT conventions as running from the conserved cysteine to phenylalanine. To get clonality, Shannon entropy was normalized by log2 of the number of productive unique TCRs and the result was subtracted from 1. Whether scalp clones were CD4 or CD8 was inferred by matching scalp TCRbeta sequences against CD4 and CD8 repertoires sorted from blood. Here the immuneACCESS table is served through TCRdb, limited to in-frame sequences with V and J called. Missing clones are a known gap in these copies; in checked studies unresolved V genes cover under half, and the rest lacks a known reason. The DNA gave D and trimming, while V, J and clone size come from that table. The sample yields approximately 59,000 clones; about 45% were counted once. The ten largest clones take up about 17% of the sample.

Taken with the paper, the label for time point translates to: baseline before oral tofacitinib. From alopecia areata patients, peripheral blood was collected along with lesional scalp punch biopsies. PBMCs were isolated by density centrifugation and stained for CD3, CD4 and CD8, and CD4+ and CD8+ T cells were sorted on a FACSAria. The CDR3 holds 14 amino acids from the cysteine to the phenylalanine. This entry keeps only the CDR3 DNA: 42 bases, framed from base 1. For CDR1 and CDR2, the germline V gene (reference sequence) lists SEHNR and FQNEAQ. Cut back by 1 base and 3 bases, the V and J ends lie 6 bases apart.

The sequence derives from a human donor with alopecia areata. The chain is encoded by TRBV7-9 joined to TRBJ2-2; the D gene cannot be named for sure. Material: CD8+ T cells sorted from blood, obtained at week 0. The DNA sequence follows: TGTGCCAGCAGCTTAGAAGTGTACACCGGGGAGCTGTTTTTT. Translation gives CASSLEVYTGELFF.